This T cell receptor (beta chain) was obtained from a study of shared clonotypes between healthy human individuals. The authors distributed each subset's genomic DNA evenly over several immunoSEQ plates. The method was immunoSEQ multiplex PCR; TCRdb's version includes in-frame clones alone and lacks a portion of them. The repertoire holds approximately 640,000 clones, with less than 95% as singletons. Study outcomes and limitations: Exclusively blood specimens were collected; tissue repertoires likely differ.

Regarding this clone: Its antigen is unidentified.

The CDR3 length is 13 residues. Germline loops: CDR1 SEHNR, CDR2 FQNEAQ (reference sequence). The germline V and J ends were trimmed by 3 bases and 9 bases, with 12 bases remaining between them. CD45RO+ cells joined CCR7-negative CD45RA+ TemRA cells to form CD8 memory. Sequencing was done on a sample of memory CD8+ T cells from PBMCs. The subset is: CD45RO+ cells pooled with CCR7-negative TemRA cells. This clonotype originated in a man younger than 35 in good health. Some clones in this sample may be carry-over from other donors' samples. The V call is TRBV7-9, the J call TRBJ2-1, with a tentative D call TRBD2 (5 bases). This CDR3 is CASSFSARGEQFF. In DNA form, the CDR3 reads TGTGCCAGCAGCTTCTCAGCACGGGGTGAGCAGTTCTTC.